Presented here are 20 T cell receptor beta chains from one specimen sequenced in a study of blood T cell repertoires in COVID-19. Libraries were prepared by immunoSEQ multiplex PCR; TCRdb keeps only in-frame clonotypes and omits some of them. The table has around 700,000 clones, approximately 90% seen once. The sample comprised peripheral blood. All receptors come from a woman aged 18-29 years with acute or convalescent COVID-19.

V gene TRBV27 combines with J gene TRBJ1-2; a weak D match, TRBD1 (6 bases). V lost 5 bases and J lost 1, with 20 bases in between. Germline V lookup: CDR1 MNHEY, CDR2 SMNVEV (reference sequence). This CDR3 spans 17 amino acids. CDR3 nucleotides: TGTGCCAGCAGTCTCACCCCCCGGGAGGGGGTTAACTATGGCTACACCTTC. This gives the protein CASSLTPREGVNYGYTF.

The chain has TRBV7-9 and TRBJ1-4, with 11 bases identical to TRBD1. The CDR3 is 18 amino acids. Germline V gene data show CDR1 as SEHNR and CDR2 as FQNEAQ (reference sequence). The J segment lost 5 bases and the V segment lost 6 bases, leaving 14 bases of the junction unmatched. CDR3 nucleotides: TGTGCCAGCAGGCCTACCGGGACAGGGGGTGTTAGGAATGAAAAACTGTTTTTT. This codes for CASRPTGTGGVRNEKLFF.

This clone appeared a few times. This chain links TRBV19 with TRBJ1-1, with a possible D match to TRBD1 (5 bases). The germline CDR1 and CDR2 sequences are LNHDA and SQIVND (reference sequence). The V and J ends lost 0 bases and 10 bases respectively, with 24 bases between them. The CDR3 is 17 residues long. CDR3 nucleotides: TGTGCCAGTAGTATAGATTTATTCGGACAATGGTTCGGTGGAGCTTTCTTT. Its protein is CASSIDLFGQWFGGAFF.

This clone was detected once. The CDR3 coding sequence is TGTGCCAGCAGCGCCCCATCCCCGGGTCCGAACACCGGGGAGCTGTTTTTT. Protein sequence: CASSAPSPGPNTGELFF. The V and J genes are TRBV9 and TRBJ2-2, with D unclear. Per germline, CDR1 SGDLS and CDR2 YYNGEE. The V and J ends lost 3 bases and 0 bases respectively, with 15 bases between them. The CDR3 length is 17 residues.

The gene calls are TRBV7-2 and TRBJ1-1; a possible D gene is TRBD1 (6 bases). With 3 bases removed from V and 2 bases from J, the gap between germline ends came to 13 bases. The germline V gene has CDR1 SGHTA and CDR2 FQGNSA. The CDR3 consists of 15 residues. The CDR3 region is CASSLRRQVNTEAFF. For the CDR3, the DNA is TGTGCCAGCAGCTTGAGGAGACAGGTTAACACTGAAGCTTTCTTT.

The V gene is TRBV6-6, the J gene TRBJ1-4, with D possibly TRBD1 on 5 matching bases. The CDR3 runs 16 residues. Trimming cost V 2 bases and J 6 bases, with 16 bases left between them. Germline CDR1 is MNHNY and CDR2 is SVGAGI (reference sequence). The CDR3 here is CASSYVSREEDEKLFF. The DNA for the CDR3 is TGTGCCAGCAGTTACGTTTCCAGGGAAGAGGATGAAAAACTGTTTTTT.

CDR3 nucleotide sequence: TGTGCCAGCAGTCGGACAGGGGGCGCTTTTGGCTACACCTTC. This translates into CASSRTGGAFGYTF. This chain joins TRBV6-5 and TRBJ1-2; 11 bases match TRBD1. Germline loops: CDR1 MNHEY, CDR2 SVGAGI. The J segment lost 7 bases and the V segment lost 5 bases, leaving 6 bases of the junction unmatched. This CDR3 contains 14 residues.

The chain couples TRBV20-1 to TRBJ1-1; D ambiguous. The CDR3 has 10 residues. V lost 4 bases and J 11 bases, leaving 11 bases between the germline ends. The germline CDR1 and CDR2 sequences are DFQATT and SNEGSKA (reference sequence). This CDR3 reads CSAITIHAFF. CDR3 sequence (DNA): TGCAGTGCTATCACCATACACGCTTTCTTT.

The rearrangement uses TRBV9 and TRBJ1-4; 7 bases are shared with TRBD1. Germline V gene sequence: CDR1 SGDLS, CDR2 YYNGEE. CDR3 length: 15 amino acids. V was pared by 0 bases and J by 6 bases, with 5 bases of the junction left unmatched. The DNA of the CDR3 is TGTGCCAGCAGCGTAGACACACAGGGGCATGAAAAACTGTTTTTT. It translates to CASSVDTQGHEKLFF.

V gene TRBV4-1 combines with J gene TRBJ1-1; the D gene is possibly TRBD1 (6 bases). From germline, CDR1 is MGHRA and CDR2 YSYEKL. Trimming took off 2 bases at V and 2 bases at J, with 12 bases between the two ends. The CDR3 runs to 15 residues. The CDR3 bases are TGCGCCAGCAGCCAACAGTCGACAGGAAACACTGAAGCTTTCTTT. Translated: CASSQQSTGNTEAFF.

The count of this clone is one. In nucleotides, the CDR3 is TGCGCCAGCAGCCAAGTGGGATCGGGGTGGGGGGACGAGCAGTACTTC. Its protein product is CASSQVGSGWGDEQYF. This rearrangement joins TRBV4-1 to TRBJ2-7; TRBD2 is a possible D gene (6 bases). The CDR3 is 16 amino acids. Germline lookup yields CDR1 MGHRA and CDR2 YSYEKL. The germline V and J ends were trimmed by 1 base and 5 bases, with 18 bases remaining between them.

The chain joins TRBV5-1 to TRBJ2-3; 10 nucleotides line up with TRBD1. Trimming took 3 bases from V and 0 from J; bases not matched to a gene: 4. The CDR3 length is 16 residues. Germline V gives CDR1 SGHRS, CDR2 YFSETQ. The CDR3 region is CASSSDRGLSTDTQYF. In DNA form, the CDR3 reads TGCGCCAGCAGCTCTGACAGGGGGCTAAGCACAGATACGCAGTATTTT.

V and J are TRBV4-3 and TRBJ2-2, with 7 bases that match TRBD2. The CDR3 spans 15 residues. Trimming cost V 5 bases and J 5 bases; bases outside gene matches: 8. The V gene's germline CDR1 is LGHNA and CDR2 YSLEER. The CDR3 sequence: CASSSGGGTTGELFF. CDR3 nucleotides: TGCGCCAGCAGCTCGGGGGGTGGGACTACCGGGGAGCTGTTTTTT.

The sample holds one count of this clone. The CDR3 DNA reads as TGTGCCAGCAGCCCCCGGCGCGGGGGAGGAGCAGATACGCAGTATTTT. It codes for CASSPRRGGGADTQYF. This sequence joins TRBV4-2 and TRBJ2-3; 7 bases map to TRBD2. This CDR3 region has 16 residues. Germline trimming cut 4 bases from V and 4 bases from J; bases unmatched to any gene: 11. CDR1 and CDR2 from the germline V gene are LGHNA and YNFKEQ.

The sample holds one count of this clone. V and J are TRBV10-3 and TRBJ1-2, with unresolved D. The germline V gene encodes CDR1 ENHRY and CDR2 SYGVKD. CDR3 length: 15 amino acids. Trimming cost V 2 bases and J 0 bases, with 10 bases left between them. The CDR3 reads CAISETQISNYGYTF. The CDR3 nucleotides are TGTGCCATCAGTGAGACGCAGATCTCTAACTATGGCTACACCTTC.

The chain is built from TRBV7-3 and TRBJ2-1, with D unresolved. The CDR3 sequence is 12 residues long. V was shortened by 5 bases and J by 9 bases, with 11 bases between the two germline ends. The germline V gene encodes CDR1 SGHTA and CDR2 FQGTGA. The DNA of the CDR3 is TGTGCCAGCAGCCGAGGTGCCGGTGAGCAGTTCTTC. Residues: CASSRGAGEQFF.

This chain links TRBV6-1 with TRBJ1-6; D is possibly TRBD1 (5 bases). Germline-derived CDR1 and CDR2 are MNHNS and SASEGT. Trimming cost V 2 bases and J 5 bases, with 10 bases left between them. The CDR3 covers 15 residues. CDR3 nucleotide sequence: TGTGCCAGCAGTGAACCGGGGGTTGATAATTCACCCCTCCACTTT. Protein product: CASSEPGVDNSPLHF.

This clone was picked up one time. The J gene is TRBJ1-5, the V gene TRBV5-8; the D gene is possibly TRBD1 (6 bases). This CDR3 has 15 amino acids. Trimming took off 7 bases at V and 1 base at J, with 15 bases between the two ends. CDR1 is SGHTS and CDR2 is YDEGEE in the germline V gene. The CDR3 loop reads CASPLPGTSNQPQHF. The DNA of the CDR3 is TGTGCCAGCCCCTTGCCCGGGACAAGCAATCAGCCCCAGCATTTT.

This chain joins TRBV6-1 and TRBJ1-3; D is perhaps TRBD1 (5 bases). With 3 bases removed from V and 0 bases from J, the gap between germline ends came to 9 bases. This CDR3 contains 15 residues. The V gene's germline CDR1 is MNHNS and CDR2 SASEGT. DNA for the CDR3: TGTGCCAGCAGTGATGGGACTGCCTCTGGAAACACCATATATTTT. Translation gives CASSDGTASGNTIYF.

V usage is TRBV6-6 and J usage is TRBJ1-4; 7 bases agree with TRBD1. Germline V gene sequence: CDR1 MNHNY, CDR2 SVGAGI (reference sequence). This CDR3 region has 16 residues. Trimming took 4 bases from V and 8 from J; bases not matched to a gene: 13. The DNA for the CDR3 is TGTGCCAGCAGTTCCCCCGACAGGGACGGTGCCGAAAAACTGTTTTTT. It encodes CASSSPDRDGAEKLFF.